Below are 30 T cell receptor beta chains sequenced from a single sample in a study of T cell repertoires in cytomegalovirus infection. TCRdb analysed the reads with MiXCR anew, one entry per CDR3 protein. The sample contains 830,000 or so distinct CDR3 sequences, 32% of which appear only once. These receptors are not linked to any known antigen. The material sequenced was cultured CD8+ T cells from PBMCs, taken from culture after CMV antigen stimulation. The receptor set was obtained from a human donor in good health (CMV status not recorded). Some clones in this sample may be carry-over from other donors' samples.

The chain recombines TRBV14 with TRBJ1-2, with 7 bases aligning to TRBD1. Germline CDR1 reads SGHDN; CDR2 reads FVKESK. This CDR3 is built from 17 residues. Trimming at V came to 4 bases and at J to 4 bases, leaving 15 bases not matched to a gene. DNA of the CDR3: TGTGCCAGCAGCCGGCTATCCCACGGGACAGCCTTCTATGGCTACACCTTC. It is translated as CASSRLSHGTAFYGYTF.

This clonotype has ten or more counts. The chain recombines TRBV7-2 with TRBJ2-4; D may be TRBD2 (5 bases). Trimming removed 5 bases at V and 5 bases at J, with 19 bases between. The CDR3 spans 16 residues. Germline assignment: CDR1 SGHTA and CDR2 FQGNSA. The CDR3 protein is CASSPGRRITENIQYF. In DNA, the CDR3 is TGTGCCAGCAGCCCCGGACGGAGGATCACCGAAAACATTCAGTACTTC. The whole variable domain, remainder taken from reference TRBV7-2 and TRBJ2-4, is GAGVSQSPSNKVTEKGKDVELRCDPISGHTALYWYRQSLGQGLEFLIYFQGNSAPDKSGLPSDRFSAERTGGSVSTLTIQRTQQEDSAVYLCASSPGRRITENIQYFGAGTRLSVL.

The chain joins TRBV6-1 to TRBJ2-7, with 10 bases fitting TRBD1. Losses at the gene ends were 5 bases for V and 3 bases for J; bases not matched to a gene: 13. The CDR3 sequence is 17 residues long. Germline V CDR1 and CDR2: MNHNS, SASEGT. This CDR3 reads CASSWKAGTGEDYEQYF. CDR3 coding DNA: TGTGCCAGCAGTTGGAAAGCCGGGACAGGGGAGGACTACGAGCAGTACTTC.

This clonotype was counted only a few times. The chain employs TRBV6-1 and TRBJ2-3; 9 bases are shared with TRBD2. Trimming at V came to 1 base and at J to 0 bases, leaving 8 bases not matched to a gene. The CDR3 sequence is 18 residues long. Germline V gene lookup returns CDR1 MNHNS and CDR2 SASEGT. The DNA of the CDR3 is TGTGCCAGCAGTGAAGAGGCGGGGGGGCCGATCAGCACAGATACGCAGTATTTT. Its translation is CASSEEAGGPISTDTQYF.

The genes are TRBV4-1 and TRBJ1-5, with a weak D call TRBD1 (5 bases). The CDR3 covers 15 residues. Per the germline V gene, CDR1 is MGHRA and CDR2 is YSYEKL. V lost 5 bases and J 0 bases, leaving 11 bases between the germline ends. CDR3 coding DNA: TGCGCCAGCAGCGAAACTCAGGGTAGCAATCAGCCCCAGCATTTT. Amino acid sequence: CASSETQGSNQPQHF.

V is TRBV29-1 and J is TRBJ2-3; D remains unclear. The CDR3 contains 16 residues. Germline CDR1 is SQVTM and CDR2 is ANQGSEA. The germline V and J ends were trimmed by 4 bases and 0 bases, with 17 bases remaining between them. The CDR3 spells CSVVFAKTPSTDTQYF. The CDR3 bases are TGCAGCGTTGTGTTTGCGAAAACGCCGAGCACAGATACGCAGTATTTT.

This clonotype was detected a few times. This chain links TRBV6-5 with TRBJ2-1; D call uncertain. Germline assignment: CDR1 MNHEY and CDR2 SVGAGI. Trimming stripped 0 bases from V and 0 bases from J, with 6 bases between. This CDR3 spans 15 amino acids. CDR3 coding DNA: TGTGCCAGCAGTTACTCCGGGCTCTCCTACAATGAGCAGTTCTTC. Translated: CASSYSGLSYNEQFF.

The chain carries TRBV6-2 or TRBV6-3 and TRBJ2-1, with 10 bases aligning to TRBD1. V lost 5 bases and J lost 4; bases outside the gene matches: 14. The length of the CDR3 is 18 residues. Germline V gene lookup returns CDR1 MNHEY and CDR2 SVGEGT. The CDR3 is CASSRAGGPGQGYNEQFF. DNA of the CDR3: TGTGCCAGCAGTCGTGCCGGGGGACCGGGACAGGGGTACAATGAGCAGTTCTTC.

This chain connects TRBV6-5 to TRBJ2-1; 9 bases match TRBD2. Trimming at V came to 11 bases and at J to 3 bases, leaving 8 bases not matched to a gene. Looked up from germline, CDR1 is MNHEY and CDR2 is SVGAGI. This CDR3 is built from 14 residues. The CDR3 DNA reads TGTGCCGTCGGTGGGACTAGCAACTACAATGAGCAGTTCTTC. The encoded protein is CAVGGTSNYNEQFF.

The chain recombines TRBV6-2 or TRBV6-3 with TRBJ2-7; 7 bases align to TRBD2. Germline assignment: CDR1 MNHEY and CDR2 SVGEGT. With 11 bases clipped from V and 2 bases from J, the junction kept 6 bases outside the gene matches. The CDR3 extends over 12 amino acids. The CDR3 DNA sequence: TGTGCCGTCAAGCGGGGCGCCTACGAGCAGTACTTC. Translating gives CAVKRGAYEQYF.

This clonotype has a handful of counts. This chain links TRBV6-1 with TRBJ1-5; D might be TRBD1 (5 bases). V was pared by 6 bases and J by 0 bases, with 12 bases between. The length of the CDR3 is 15 residues. Germline loops: CDR1 MNHNS, CDR2 SASEGT. The CDR3 loop is CASRGDLYSNQPQHF. The DNA for the CDR3 is TGTGCCAGCAGGGGGGATCTCTATAGCAATCAGCCCCAGCATTTT.

This rearrangement joins TRBV6-2 or TRBV6-3 to TRBJ2-2; 9 bases map to TRBD1. Looked up from germline, CDR1 is MNHEY and CDR2 is SVGEGT. This CDR3 is built from 14 residues. V dropped 6 bases and J dropped 7; count of bases not matched to a gene: 6. The DNA of the CDR3 is TGTGCCAGCAGCCCGGACAGGGGAATCGGGGAGCTGTTTTTT. It specifies CASSPDRGIGELFF.

In this sample, this clonotype turned up a few times. The V and J genes are TRBV7-9 and TRBJ1-4; tentative D call: TRBD1 (5 bases). Deletions cut 1 base from V and 7 bases from J, with 19 bases between. Germline CDR1 and CDR2: SEHNR and FQNEAQ (reference sequence). This CDR3 region has 17 residues. DNA of the CDR3: TGTGCCAGCAGCTTAGTACAAGCGGGGCGAGCGGGTGAAAAACTGTTTTTT. This gives the protein CASSLVQAGRAGEKLFF.

The chain couples TRBV4-1 to TRBJ2-1; D unclear. The CDR3 is made up of 15 amino acids. V lost 3 bases and J 0 bases, leaving 9 bases between the germline ends. CDR1 and CDR2 (germline): MGHRA, YSYEKL. The CDR3 DNA sequence: TGCGCCAGCAGCCAGACCTTCCCCTCCTACAATGAGCAGTTCTTC. This encodes CASSQTFPSYNEQFF.

The chain joins TRBV5-1 to TRBJ1-2; 7 positions agree with TRBD1. The CDR3 consists of 14 residues. Germline values: CDR1 SGHRS, CDR2 YFSETQ. V lost 4 bases and J lost 10; bases outside the gene matches: 13. This chain's CDR3 is CASSPNPQGRPYTF. The CDR3 nucleotides read TGCGCCAGCAGCCCAAACCCACAGGGGCGACCCTACACCTTC.

This clonotype showed up many times. The CDR3 sequence is CASSSLRGASYNEQFF. The CDR3 DNA follows: TGTGCCAGCAGTTCCCTCCGGGGGGCCTCCTACAATGAGCAGTTCTTC. The V call is TRBV7-9, the J call TRBJ2-1; tentatively, D is TRBD2 (7 bases). This CDR3 has 16 residues. Germline lookup yields CDR1 SEHNR and CDR2 FQNEAQ (reference sequence). V was pared by 6 bases and J by 0 bases, with 15 bases between.

With respect to this clonotype: One end of the junction fails to match germline, which may point to a read error. The CDR3 DNA is TGTGTCAGCAGGCCGATACCGGGACAGGGAGGGCGAAAGAACACCGGGGAGCTGTTTTTT. Translated, it gives CVSRPIPGQGGRKNTGELFF. The genes are TRBV6-8 and TRBJ2-2; 9 nucleotides agree with TRBD1. Germline lookup yields CDR1 MNHGY and CDR2 SAAAGT. This CDR3 region has 20 residues.

A few counts support this clonotype. The chain recombines TRBV2 with TRBJ2-3, with D maybe TRBD2 (5 bases). With 8 bases removed from V and 3 bases from J, the gap between germline ends came to 24 bases. The CDR3 loop spans 17 amino acids. CDR1 SNHLY and CDR2 FYNNEI come from the germline V gene. DNA of the CDR3: TGTGCCAGCGGGAGCACCTTCAGGCACGGGGTGACAGATACGCAGTATTTT. Translating gives CASGSTFRHGVTDTQYF.

The chain carries TRBV29-1 and TRBJ1-1; D ambiguous. Germline assignment: CDR1 SQVTM and CDR2 ANQGSEA. The CDR3 runs 12 residues. V lost 2 bases, J lost 0 bases, and 4 bases lay in between. The CDR3: CSVERLNTEAFF. The CDR3 DNA reads as TGCAGCGTTGAAAGGTTGAACACTGAAGCTTTCTTT.

In its sample, this clonotype was seen many times. The CDR3 coding sequence is TGTGCCAGCAGCTTAGCCTACCAGGGTTACTCCTACAATGAGCAGTTCTTC. This translates into CASSLAYQGYSYNEQFF. The J gene is TRBJ2-1, the V gene TRBV7-9; tentatively, D is TRBD1 (5 bases). Germline-derived CDR1 and CDR2 are SEHNR and FQNEAQ (reference sequence). This CDR3 is 17 amino acids long. The V and J ends lost 0 bases and 0 bases respectively, with 12 bases between them. Full variable domain (rest looked up from reference TRBV7-9 and TRBJ2-1): DTGVSQNPRHKITKRGQNVTFRCDPISEHNRLYWYRQTLGQGPEFLTYFQNEAQLEKSRLLSDRFSAERPKGSFSTLEIQRTEQGDSAMYLCASSLAYQGYSYNEQFFGPGTRLTVL.

The rearrangement uses TRBV7-2 and TRBJ2-1; D may match TRBD1 or TRBD2 (5 bases each). Per the germline V gene, CDR1 is SGHTA and CDR2 is FQGNSA. This CDR3 region has 15 residues. Between the trimmed V and J ends, which lost 1 base and 8 bases, there was a span of 15 bases. The CDR3 loop is CASSLDGDPGDEQFF. For the CDR3, the DNA is TGTGCCAGCAGCTTAGATGGGGACCCAGGTGATGAGCAGTTCTTC.

Turning to this clonotype: One end of the junction fails to match germline, which may point to a read error. V is TRBV4-3 and J is TRBJ2-3, with unresolved D. This CDR3 has 16 amino acids. Germline V gene data show CDR1 as LGHNA and CDR2 as YSLEER. CDR3 bases: TGCGCCAGCAGCCAAGATAGCAGCCTAGGCACAGATATGCAGTATTTT. As protein: CASSQDSSLGTDMQYF.

The chain uses TRBV6-1 and TRBJ2-7, with D unresolved. This CDR3 contains 12 residues. The V gene lost 4 bases and the J gene lost 7 bases, with 11 bases spanning the gap. The germline gives CDR1 MNHNS, CDR2 SASEGT. In DNA form, the CDR3 reads TGTGCCAGCAGTGGGATAGGTCTGGAGCAGTACTTC. This gives the protein CASSGIGLEQYF.

V usage is TRBV20-1 and J usage is TRBJ1-1; maybe TRBD1 (6 bases). There are 13 residues in the CDR3. The germline V and J ends were trimmed by 0 bases and 5 bases, with 10 bases remaining between them. Looked up from germline, CDR1 is DFQATT and CDR2 is SNEGSKA (reference sequence). The CDR3 DNA sequence: TGCAGTGCTAGAGATAGGGGGTTGACTGAAGCTTTCTTT. Amino acids: CSARDRGLTEAFF.

In its sample, this clonotype was seen many times. The V call is TRBV12-3 or TRBV12-4, the J call TRBJ2-6; D is unclear. Trimming removed 4 bases from V and 4 bases from J, with 2 bases in between. The length of the CDR3 is 12 residues. The CDR3 loop reads CASSYGANVLTF. The CDR3 region has the DNA TGTGCCAGCAGTTACGGGGCCAACGTCCTGACTTTC.

In this sample, this clonotype turned up many times. The V call is TRBV7-2, the J call TRBJ2-3, with D perhaps matching TRBD2 (6 bases). This CDR3 contains 16 residues. Germline values: CDR1 SGHTA, CDR2 FQGNSA. V was clipped by 1 base and J by 1 base, with 12 bases between them. In nucleotides, the CDR3 is TGTGCCAGCAGCTTAGAATGGGCTAGCGGCACAGATACGCAGTATTTT. Translated: CASSLEWASGTDTQYF. The variable domain in full, completed from reference TRBV7-2 and TRBJ2-3, reads GAGVSQSPSNKVTEKGKDVELRCDPISGHTALYWYRQSLGQGLEFLIYFQGNSAPDKSGLPSDRFSAERTGGSVSTLTIQRTQQEDSAVYLCASSLEWASGTDTQYFGPGTRLTVL.

J is TRBJ1-1 and V is TRBV6-2 or TRBV6-3, with D possibly matching TRBD1 (6 bases). The germline gives CDR1 MNHEY, CDR2 SVGEGT. There are 15 residues in the CDR3. Deletions cut 0 bases from V and 6 bases from J, with 14 bases between. The CDR3 DNA sequence: TGTGCCAGCAGTTACTCCGGCCGCTACAGGGCTGAAGCTTTCTTT. It encodes CASSYSGRYRAEAFF.

This chain uses TRBV5-1 with TRBJ2-7; no clear D. The CDR3 totals 13 residues. Germline V gives CDR1 SGHRS, CDR2 YFSETQ. The V and J ends lost 2 bases and 5 bases respectively, with 11 bases between them. Written as DNA, the CDR3 is TGCGCCAGCAGCTTCGGTGAGACGGACGAGCAGTACTTC. It codes for CASSFGETDEQYF.

This clonotype was picked up one time. The V and J genes are TRBV5-3 and TRBJ2-1, with 7 bases identical to TRBD2. TRBV5-3 is an ORF; its function is uncertain. After removal of 8 bases from V and 16 bases from J, the junction contained 12 bases not matched to a gene. The CDR3 runs to 11 residues. In nucleotides, the CDR3 is TGTGCCAGCAGCCCGGGGACTATAAAATTCTTC. This gives the protein CASSPGTIKFF.

The chain is built from TRBV5-6 and TRBJ2-5; D remains ambiguous. Germline lookup yields CDR1 SGHDT and CDR2 YYEEEE. V lost 5 bases and J lost 5, with 10 bases in between. This CDR3 region has 12 residues. Here the CDR3 reads CASSTPAETQYF. For the CDR3, the DNA is TGTGCCAGCAGTACGCCAGCGGAGACCCAGTACTTC. The variable domain in full, with the rest retrieved from reference TRBV5-6 and TRBJ2-5, is DAGVTQSPTHLIKTRGQQVTLRCSPKSGHDTVSWYQQALGQGPQFIFQYYEEEERQRGNFPDRFSGHQFPNYSSELNVNALLLGDSALYLCASSTPAETQYFGPGTRLLVL.